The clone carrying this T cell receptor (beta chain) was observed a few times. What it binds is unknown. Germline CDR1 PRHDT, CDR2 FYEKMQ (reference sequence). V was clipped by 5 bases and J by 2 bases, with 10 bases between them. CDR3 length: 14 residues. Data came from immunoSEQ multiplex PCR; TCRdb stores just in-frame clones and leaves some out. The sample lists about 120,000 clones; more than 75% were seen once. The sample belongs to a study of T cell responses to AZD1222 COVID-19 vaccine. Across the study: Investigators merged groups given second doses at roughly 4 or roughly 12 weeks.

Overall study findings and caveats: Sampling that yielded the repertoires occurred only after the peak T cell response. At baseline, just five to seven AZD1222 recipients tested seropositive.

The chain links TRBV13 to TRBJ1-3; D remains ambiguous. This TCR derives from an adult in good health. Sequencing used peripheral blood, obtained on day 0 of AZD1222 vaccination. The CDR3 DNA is TGTGCCAGCAGCCCTACGACCACTGGAAACACCATATATTTT. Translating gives CASSPTTTGNTIYF.